A selection of T cell receptor beta chains follows, all from one sample in a study of blood T cell repertoires in COVID-19. TCRdb keeps only in-frame clones here, not all; method: immunoSEQ multiplex PCR. The sample contains approximately 270,000 clones, around nine tenths of which appear only once. Sequenced sample: peripheral blood. All receptors come from a man in his forties or fifties with active or convalescent COVID-19. CDR3s include the opening cysteine and the closing phenylalanine or tryptophan. A D gene is named only where the DNA matches it firmly. Some rows mark clone size as missing; the rest say once, few, many or name a class of expanded clone.

d_call,j_call,v_call,clone_size,cdr3_aa,cdr3_nt
TRBD1,TRBJ1-2,TRBV10-3,NA,CAISESGQGADNYGYTF,TGTGCCATCAGTGAGTCCGGACAGGGGGCCGATAACTATGGCTACACCTTC
NA,TRBJ1-1,TRBV12-3/TRBV12-4,NA,CASSLLRGTEAFF,TGTGCCAGCAGTTTACTCAGGGGCACTGAAGCTTTCTTT
TRBD1,TRBJ2-7,TRBV12-3/TRBV12-4,NA,CASSLDRYKQYF,TGTGCCAGCAGTTTGGACAGGTACAAGCAGTACTTC
TRBD2,TRBJ2-1,TRBV27,NA,CASSLPSGLSSYNEQFF,TGTGCCAGCAGTTTACCTAGCGGTCTGAGCTCCTACAATGAGCAGTTCTTC
NA,TRBJ1-6,TRBV11-2,NA,CASSLWRAHGDSPLHF,TGTGCCAGCAGCTTGTGGAGGGCCCATGGAGATTCACCCCTCCACTTT
TRBD2,TRBJ2-3,TRBV5-1,NA,CASRPTSGSSTDTQYF,TGCGCCAGCCGACCCACTAGCGGTTCTAGCACAGATACGCAGTATTTT
NA,TRBJ2-1,TRBV21-1,NA,CASSTPSGRVSNEQFF,TGTGCCAGCAGCACCCCTAGCGGGAGGGTTAGCAATGAGCAGTTCTTC
NA,TRBJ2-1,TRBV2,once,CASRWEANEQFF,TGTGCCAGCAGGTGGGAGGCCAATGAGCAGTTCTTC
NA,TRBJ1-4,TRBV28,NA,CASSLEQMGGQDEKLFF,TGTGCCAGCAGTCTCGAACAGATGGGAGGTCAGGATGAAAAACTGTTTTTT
NA,TRBJ2-7,TRBV5-6,NA,CASSLAGKSVSYEQYF,TGTGCCAGCAGCTTGGCCGGGAAGTCAGTCTCCTACGAGCAGTACTTC
TRBD2,TRBJ2-6,TRBV7-6,NA,CASSYSLAGVGANVLTF,TGTGCCAGCAGCTACTCCCTAGCGGGGGTGGGGGCCAACGTCCTGACTTTC
TRBD1,TRBJ1-5,TRBV18,few,CASSPGTGGVNQPQHF,TGTGCCAGCTCACCAGGGACAGGGGGCGTTAATCAGCCCCAGCATTTT
TRBD2,TRBJ2-1,TRBV9,NA,CASSVGAGGGEQFF,TGTGCCAGCAGCGTAGGAGCGGGGGGCGGGGAGCAGTTCTTC
TRBD2,TRBJ2-5,TRBV5-4,few,CASSFEFPAGEETQYF,TGTGCCAGCAGCTTTGAATTCCCAGCGGGGGAAGAGACCCAGTACTTC
TRBD1,TRBJ1-1,TRBV30,NA,CAWRTDRGGTEAFF,TGTGCCTGGAGAACCGACAGGGGAGGCACTGAAGCTTTCTTT
TRBD1,TRBJ1-2,TRBV18,NA,CASSHTDRVDYGYTF,TGTGCCAGCTCACACACGGACAGGGTGGACTATGGCTACACCTTC
TRBD1,TRBJ1-5,TRBV4-1,NA,CASSQTPQGADQPQHF,TGCGCCAGCAGCCAAACCCCACAGGGGGCCGATCAGCCCCAGCATTTT
TRBD1,TRBJ1-5,TRBV4-1,NA,CASSQDLTGGAVQPQHF,TGCGCCAGCAGCCAAGATCTGACAGGGGGCGCGGTTCAGCCCCAGCATTTT
NA,TRBJ1-5,TRBV5-6,NA,CASSLGQGNHQPQHF,TGTGCCAGCAGCTTGGGGCAGGGTAACCATCAGCCCCAGCATTTT
NA,TRBJ2-2,TRBV27,NA,CASSWSSTGELFF,TGTGCCAGCAGTTGGTCGAGCACCGGGGAGCTGTTTTTT
NA,TRBJ1-1,TRBV3-1/TRBV3-2,NA,CASSPHGAKNTEAFF,TGTGCCAGCAGCCCCCATGGGGCGAAGAACACTGAAGCTTTCTTT
TRBD1,TRBJ1-1,TRBV29-1,NA,CSVGSGQGTEAFF,TGCAGCGTGGGGTCGGGACAGGGCACTGAAGCTTTCTTT
TRBD2,TRBJ2-2,TRBV5-5,NA,CASSLISGRTGELFF,TGTGCCAGCAGCTTGATCTCCGGGAGGACCGGGGAGCTGTTTTTT
NA,TRBJ1-5,TRBV30,few,CAWSVGVSNQPQHF,TGTGCCTGGAGTGTAGGGGTTAGCAATCAGCCCCAGCATTTT
NA,TRBJ1-2,TRBV2,few,CASSHTGLDGYTF,TGTGCCAGCAGCCACACAGGCCTGGATGGCTACACCTTC
NA,TRBJ1-3,TRBV16,NA,CASSQPISGNTIYF,TGTGCCAGCAGCCAACCCATTTCTGGAAACACCATATATTTT
NA,TRBJ1-5,TRBV28,NA,CASWHTNQPQHF,TGTGCCAGCTGGCATACCAATCAGCCCCAGCATTTT
NA,TRBJ1-1,TRBV19,NA,CASTLGGNVNTEAFF,TGTGCCAGTACCTTGGGGGGGAACGTGAACACTGAAGCTTTCTTT
TRBD1,TRBJ2-6,TRBV19,NA,CASTGTGAPSGANVLTF,TGTGCCAGTACCGGGACAGGGGCCCCCTCTGGGGCCAACGTCCTGACTTTC
NA,TRBJ2-1,TRBV20-1,NA,CSASISGGFLYNEQFF,TGCAGTGCTAGTATTAGCGGTGGCTTTCTCTACAATGAGCAGTTCTTC
NA,TRBJ2-1,TRBV19,NA,CASSRGGPSSNEQFF,TGTGCCAGCTCCCGGGGTGGACCCTCCAGTAATGAGCAGTTCTTC
TRBD2,TRBJ2-1,TRBV11-2,NA,CASSSLAGPVGNEQFF,TGTGCCAGCAGCTCCTTAGCGGGGCCTGTGGGGAATGAGCAGTTCTTC
TRBD1,TRBJ1-4,TRBV2,NA,CASSYDRGSNEKLFF,TGTGCCAGCAGCTACGACAGGGGAAGTAATGAAAAACTGTTTTTT
NA,TRBJ2-7,TRBV6-6,NA,CASSYPGRLYEQYF,TGTGCCAGCAGTTACCCAGGCCGGTTGTACGAGCAGTACTTC
NA,TRBJ2-7,TRBV30,NA,CAWTQGDEQYF,TGTGCCTGGACACAGGGAGACGAGCAGTACTTC
NA,TRBJ2-1,TRBV24-1,NA,CATSDPPRSEQFF,TGTGCCACCAGTGATCCCCCGAGGAGTGAGCAGTTCTTC
TRBD2,TRBJ2-1,TRBV10-3,NA,CAISRAGGQYNEQFF,TGTGCCATCAGCAGAGCGGGGGGGCAGTACAATGAGCAGTTCTTC
TRBD1,TRBJ2-5,TRBV24-1,once,CATSDIGTGETQYF,TGTGCCACCAGTGACATTGGGACAGGAGAGACCCAGTACTTC
TRBD1,TRBJ2-1,TRBV5-1,NA,CASSLAGGQSSYNEQFF,TGCGCCAGCAGCTTGGCTGGGGGACAGAGCTCCTACAATGAGCAGTTCTTC
NA,TRBJ2-3,TRBV21-1,NA,CASEGPRYSTDTQYF,TGTGCCAGCGAGGGTCCCCGTTATAGCACAGATACGCAGTATTTT